The 4 T cell receptor beta chains below were found in one sample sequenced in a study of chemoradiotherapy in HPV16-positive cancers. The method was immunoSEQ multiplex PCR; TCRdb's version includes in-frame clones alone and lacks a portion of them. Of 30,000 to 40,000 clones listed, around 80% are singletons. Sequenced here: blood, sampled from a patient who underwent chemoradiotherapy. The receptors originated from a human donor with HPV-associated anogenital cancer.

This clone is termed medium-sized. This sequence joins TRBV19 and TRBJ1-1, with no clear D. From germline, CDR1 is LNHDA and CDR2 SQIVND (reference sequence). CDR3 length: 13 residues. Trimming left V 7 bases short and J 4 bases short, with 13 bases between. In DNA, the CDR3 is TGTGCCAGTAAGGATTCCGGCCGCACTGAAGCTTTCTTT. It specifies CASKDSGRTEAFF.

The rearrangement links TRBV11-2 to TRBJ2-5; D could derive from TRBD1 or TRBD2 (5 bases each). Trimming removed 5 bases from V and 1 base from J, with 14 bases in between. Germline lookup yields CDR1 SGHAT and CDR2 FQNNGV. The CDR3 totals 15 residues. CDR3 coding DNA: TGTGCCAGCAGCCAAACGCCGGGGCCCCAAGAGACCCAGTACTTC. As protein: CASSQTPGPQETQYF. Looking up the rest from reference TRBV11-2 and TRBJ2-5 gives the full variable domain: EAGVAQSPRYKIIEKRQSVAFWCNPISGHATLYWYQQILGQGPKLLIQFQNNGVVDDSQLPKDRFSAERLKGVDSTLKIQPAKLEDSAVYLCASSQTPGPQETQYFGPGTRLLVL.

This rearrangement joins TRBV19 to TRBJ1-2, with 7 bases fitting TRBD1. Germline V gene lookup returns CDR1 LNHDA and CDR2 SQIVND (reference sequence). After removal of 3 bases from V and 3 bases from J, the junction contained 10 bases not matched to a gene. This CDR3 comprises 16 residues. The CDR3 DNA is TGTGCCAGTAGTATGGGACAGAAAATCCGTGACTATGGCTACACCTTC. Amino acids: CASSMGQKIRDYGYTF.

This chain connects TRBV27 to TRBJ2-3, with D unclear. Per germline, CDR1 MNHEY and CDR2 SMNVEV (reference sequence). The length of the CDR3 is 13 residues. The V end lost 6 bases, the J end lost 1 base, and 8 bases lay between the germline ends. CDR3 nucleotides: TGTGCCAGCAGACGTACGGGCACAGATACGCAGTATTTT. Amino acid sequence: CASRRTGTDTQYF.